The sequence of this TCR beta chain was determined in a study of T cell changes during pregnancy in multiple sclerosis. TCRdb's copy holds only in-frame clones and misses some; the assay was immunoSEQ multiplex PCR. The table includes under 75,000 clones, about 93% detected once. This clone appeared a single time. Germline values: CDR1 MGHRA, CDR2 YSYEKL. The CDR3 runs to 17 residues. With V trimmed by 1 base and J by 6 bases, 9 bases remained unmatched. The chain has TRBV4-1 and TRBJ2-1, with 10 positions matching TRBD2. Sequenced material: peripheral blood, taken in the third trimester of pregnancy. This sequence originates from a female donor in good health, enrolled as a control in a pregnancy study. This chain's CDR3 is CASSQVASGRGGNEQFF. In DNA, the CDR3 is TGCGCCAGCAGCCAAGTGGCTAGCGGGAGAGGGGGCAATGAGCAGTTCTTC.